This T cell receptor beta chain stems from a study of T cells after yellow fever vaccination. The wider study: Libraries from low-cell-number fractions were prepared with the SMART-Seq v4 Ultra Low Input RNA kit.

Study-wide findings and caveats: Abundant clonotypes from the bulk population could contaminate FACS-sorted repertoires. Clones from primary vaccination mostly reappeared after the booster (about 97% CD4, over 85% CD8).

This CDR3 comprises 14 residues. Germline assignment: CDR1 MNHEY and CDR2 SVGAGI. The V end was cut by 0 bases, the J end by 3 bases, with 8 bases between. Making TCR cDNA involved 5'RACE template switching, which added UMIs and a universal primer site. TCRdb fed the 5' RACE reads into MiXCR, producing one record per CDR3 protein. The table includes about 220,000 distinct CDR3 sequences, around 3.1% detected once. This clonotype was recorded many times. Its antigen is unidentified. The chain couples TRBV6-5 to TRBJ1-1, with a weak D call TRBD1 (6 bases). The starting material was CD4+ T cells sorted from PBMCs, obtained 10 days after the yellow fever booster vaccination. The receptor comes from a man younger than 30 who received the YFV17D yellow fever vaccine. The CDR3 loop is CASSYSRTDTEAFF. The CDR3 region has the DNA TGTGCCAGCAGTTACTCTAGGACAGACACTGAAGCTTTCTTT.